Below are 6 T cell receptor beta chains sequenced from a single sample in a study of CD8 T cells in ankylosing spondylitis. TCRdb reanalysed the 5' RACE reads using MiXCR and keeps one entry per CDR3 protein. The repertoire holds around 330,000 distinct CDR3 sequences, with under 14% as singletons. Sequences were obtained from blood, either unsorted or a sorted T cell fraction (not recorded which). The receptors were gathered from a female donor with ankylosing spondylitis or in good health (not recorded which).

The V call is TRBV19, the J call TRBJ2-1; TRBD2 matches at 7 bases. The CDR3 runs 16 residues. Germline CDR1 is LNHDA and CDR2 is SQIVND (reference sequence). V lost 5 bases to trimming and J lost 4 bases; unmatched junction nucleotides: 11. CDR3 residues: CASSVWGGGAYNEQFF. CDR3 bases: TGTGCCAGTAGTGTTTGGGGCGGGGGTGCTTACAATGAGCAGTTCTTC.

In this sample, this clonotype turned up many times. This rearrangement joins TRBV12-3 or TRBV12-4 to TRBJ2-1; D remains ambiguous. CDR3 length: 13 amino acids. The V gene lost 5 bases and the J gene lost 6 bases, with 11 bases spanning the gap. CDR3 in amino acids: CASSLGRPNEQFF. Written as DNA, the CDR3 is TGTGCCAGCAGTCTGGGCCGGCCCAATGAGCAGTTCTTC.

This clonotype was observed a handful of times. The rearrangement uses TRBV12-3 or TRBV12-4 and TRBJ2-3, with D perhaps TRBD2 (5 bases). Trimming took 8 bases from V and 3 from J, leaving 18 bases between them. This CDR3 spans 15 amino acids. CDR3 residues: CASGLGGSGTDTQYF. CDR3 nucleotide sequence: TGTGCCAGCGGGTTAGGCGGGTCGGGGACAGATACGCAGTATTTT.

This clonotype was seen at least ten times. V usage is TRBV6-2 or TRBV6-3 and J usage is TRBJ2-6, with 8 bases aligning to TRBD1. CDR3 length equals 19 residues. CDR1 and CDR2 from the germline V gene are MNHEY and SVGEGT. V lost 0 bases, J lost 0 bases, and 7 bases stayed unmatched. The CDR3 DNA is TGTGCCAGCAGTTACTCGATTGGACAGGGAATCTCTGGGGCCAACGTCCTGACTTTC. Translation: CASSYSIGQGISGANVLTF.

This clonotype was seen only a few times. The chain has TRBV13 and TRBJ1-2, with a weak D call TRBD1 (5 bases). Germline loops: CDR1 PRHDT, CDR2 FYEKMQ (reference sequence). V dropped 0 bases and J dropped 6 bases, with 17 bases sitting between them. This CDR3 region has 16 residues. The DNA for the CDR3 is TGTGCCAGCAGCTTAGGGTCCACAGGTCATCGGGATGGCTACACCTTC. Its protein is CASSLGSTGHRDGYTF.

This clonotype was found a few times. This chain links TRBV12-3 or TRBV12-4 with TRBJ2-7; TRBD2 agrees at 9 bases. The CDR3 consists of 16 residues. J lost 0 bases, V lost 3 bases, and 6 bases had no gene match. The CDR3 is CASSLGQREDSYEQYF. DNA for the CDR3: TGTGCCAGCAGTTTGGGGCAGCGGGAGGACTCCTACGAGCAGTACTTC.